This TCR beta chain was profiled in a study of CD8+ T cells in alopecia areata. Germline V lookup: CDR1 SNHLY, CDR2 FYNNEI. CDR3 length: 18 residues. With 2 bases clipped from V and 0 bases from J, the junction kept 11 bases outside the gene matches. In the case of this clone: What it binds is not known.

The sequencing template was cDNA reverse transcribed from extracted RNA. TCRdb's copy holds only in-frame clones and misses some; the assay was immunoSEQ multiplex PCR. This repertoire shows some 150,000 clones, roughly 82% found once; its top ten account for 20% to 25%. Study-level results: In scalp samples, resident alphabeta T cells of normal skin are also sequenced.

Treatment indicated: oral pan-JAK inhibitor, 5-10 mg twice daily. The sorting of PBMCs gave CD4+ and CD8+ T cells. Sequenced material: CD8+ T cells sorted from blood, taken at week 4, from a patient treated with tofacitinib. The rearrangement joins TRBV2 to TRBJ2-5; TRBD2 aligns across 8 bases. This receptor was obtained from a human donor with alopecia areata. CDR3 protein: CASSEPDDGGGNQETQYF. CDR3 DNA sequence: TGTGCCAGCAGTGAACCCGATGACGGGGGGGGAAACCAAGAGACCCAGTACTTC.